This T cell receptor beta chain is from a study of T cell clones after liver transplantation (dated by TCRdb to the late 2010s). For the wider study: Samples were obtained from ITN030ST, a randomized trial in which withdrawal of immunosuppression was attempted within 2 years of liver transplantation. After a pre-transplant mixed lymphocyte reaction, TCRbeta sequencing was used to pinpoint donor-reactive T cell clones, which were subsequently tracked in post-transplant blood. Third party-reactive TCRbeta sequences from pre-transplant MLRs were also identified as an antigen-independent comparator for donor-reactive sequences. Three of the eight recipients were HCV-positive; the others were transplanted for non-autoimmune, non-viral indications. Until randomization at 12-24 months post-transplant, subjects were given standard immunosuppression, with no induction therapy. To count as tolerant, a recipient had to stay completely off immunosuppression for at least one year without liver enzymes climbing beyond twice the upper limit of normal. Blood samples were collected pre-transplant, pre-randomization before withdrawal, and post-randomization after either full withdrawal or failed withdrawal. The study cohort included 8 liver transplant recipients, of whom 3 were classified as tolerant and 5 as non-tolerant. What the authors observed across the whole study: The conclusions were preliminary, being limited by small, heterogeneous patient numbers and by non-standardized post-transplant time points. Donor-reactive sequences declined more than third party-reactive ones, suggesting partial antigen-specific deletion unrelated to withdrawal success. When repertoire turnover was taken into account, detection of donor-reactive sequences was significantly reduced in 7 of 8 subjects for CD4 and in 8 of 8 subjects for CD8. Without allograft tissue specimens, donor-reactive T cells may have migrated into the graft rather than being deleted. In two subjects, low numbers of available donor cells limited the measurable donor-reactive repertoire. Circulating donor-reactive CD4 TCRbeta sequences fell significantly post-transplant in most of the 8 subjects, irrespective of tolerance or HCV status.

Thawed unstimulated PBMCs were stained for CD3, CD4 and CD8 and FACS-sorted into CD3+CD4+ and CD3+CD8+ populations. Randomization to immunosuppression withdrawal applied to every one of the 8 studied subjects. The Qiagen DNeasy Blood and Tissue Kit was used for isolation of genomic DNA. Taken from cysteine to phenylalanine, the CDR3 has 13 residues. Only CDR3 DNA is held: 39 bases, read in frame from base 1. Per the germline V gene (reference sequence), LNHDA is the CDR1 and SQIVND is the CDR2. At the junction V is shortened by 6 bases and J by 4 bases, with 12 bases in between. High-throughput TCRbeta CDR3 sequencing of frozen genomic DNA was performed by immunoSEQ, including PCR amplification, mapping, bias correction and internal controls. Under the source paper's analysis protocol: Productive rearrangements were kept, and unique TCRbeta sequences were defined by CDR3 nucleotide sequence plus V and J gene. For classification of a sequence as donor-reactive, at least 5-fold expansion in CFSE-low cells relative to unstimulated pre-transplant cells and a frequency of at least 0.01% were required. Per-subject minimum frequency thresholds, based on the lowest-template unstimulated sample, ensured at least 90% detection power. Jensen-Shannon divergence between the top 1000 TCRbeta sequences after and before transplant was used to measure repertoire turnover. Two-sided Fisher's exact tests were used to test for changes in the detection of donor-reactive sequences. TCRdb took over this immuneACCESS table, retaining in-frame rearrangements with V and J assigned. Such tables are incomplete; in checked studies, under half of the missing clones stem from an unresolved V gene, and the remainder is unexplained. The V and J calls and the clone size are those of that table, but D and trimming were determined from the DNA. In all, the sample holds 95,000 to 110,000 clones, and around 80% of those were seen once. About 2.8% of the sample belongs to the ten largest clones.

Concerning this clone: This clone's antigen is unknown. No base-level quality is on record; no much larger clone is a single base apart.

Sequenced material: CD4+ T cells from blood, taken 45 to 50 months after liver transplant. The chain is made from TRBV19 and TRBJ1-1; matching of 6 bases hints at TRBD1 as the D gene. This receptor was taken from a human patient who received a liver transplant. After a transplant, some T cells may be the graft donor's own cells. The bases are TGTGCCAGTAGCCTACAGGGATCCACTGAAGCTTTCTTT. Its protein reads: CASSLQGSTEAFF.